The present T cell receptor beta chain was sequenced within a study of shared clonotypes between healthy human individuals (dated by TCRdb to the early 2020s). General notes on the study: A few men and a couple of women, aged 18 to 49 years, made up the cohort. For each donor, three plates each were used for CD4 naive and CD4 memory, two plates were used for CD8 naive, and one plate was used for CD8 memory. To estimate repertoire size and how much clonotypes are shared between individuals, the study performed deep sequencing of blood TCR repertoires from about five healthy adults. To increase sequencing depth and limit assay-specific biases, TCR repertoire library preparation and sequencing were carried out by different laboratories using diverse techniques. Leukapheresis yielded between about 0.9 and 9 billion PBMCs per donor.

Healthy HIV-negative adults with no recently reported acute infections or vaccinations were included as donors. Every donor was a Caucasian adult residing in Nashville, Tennessee, USA. Magnetic negative selection was used to enrich CD4+ T cells, after which naive cells were positively selected on CD45RA and the negative fraction became the memory subset. Blood was collected by leukapheresis, and PBMCs were isolated by Ficoll-Histopaque density gradient centrifugation and then cryopreserved in liquid nitrogen vapor phase. Analytical flow cytometry was used to check the purity and quantity of every magnetically sorted T cell population. Genomic DNA was isolated from each sorted fraction and quantified by UV absorbance on a Nanodrop 2000c. What the work shows at the level of the full study, not this receptor alone: About 5% of naive CD4, 3.5% of naive CD8, about 2.1% of memory CD4, and over 0.35% of memory CD8 clonotypes were shared across several donors. Rarefaction of sorted-subset datasets indicated incomplete sequencing despite the large sequencing depth. Naive subsets generally had larger estimated clonotype richness than memory subsets did. Based on pairwise subsampling, the degree of clonotype sharing among donors was expected to be affected by sequencing depth. Compared with non-shared clonotypes, the clonotypes found in all four sorted-subset donors had higher generation probabilities. Sampling was restricted to blood, and TCR repertoires in tissues likely differ from the TCR repertoires found in blood. Because the study included a small number of donors, the genetic and exposure-history diversity represented was limited.

Comment on this clone: It lacks a known antigen. The input lacks base qualities; no much larger clone sits a single base away.

Counted from cysteine to phenylalanine, this CDR3 has 17 amino acids. Here the CDR3 DNA is all that survives: 51 bases in frame from base 1. V is pared back by 4 bases and J by 0 bases, with 17 bases lying between the germline termini. As encoded in the germline V gene (reference sequence), CDR1 is SGHKS while CDR2 is YYEKEE. Using the deep immunoSEQ assay, multiplex PCR amplified TCR CDR3 regions from genomic DNA. Extracted genomic DNA from each cell subset was distributed evenly across all wells of several immunoSEQ 96-well plates, and each plate was treated as a replicate. For sorted subsets, around 0.2 ug of genomic DNA, equivalent to 30,000 or so T cell genomes, went into each replicate PCR. Purified libraries were measured with a Qubit 3.0 fluorometer, size-checked on a Bioanalyzer 2100, and measured again with the KAPA Library Quantification kit. A separate single-read 150-cycle Illumina NextSeq 550 flow cell was used to sequence each immunoSEQ 96-well plate. Processing in the source paper ran as follows. The immunoSEQ output contained only junctional sequences without quality scores, so filtering could not match that applied to full-length reads. Sequences were annotated with PyIR, a Python wrapper for IgBLAST v1.9, and V/J genes and CDR3 were assigned using IMGT germline references. Any read was removed if the V/J assignment was weak (E-value above 1e-6), the CDR3 was missing, or the read contained stop codons, out-of-frame junctions, or ambiguous translated residues. V3J clonotypes were defined by identical inferred V gene, J gene, and CDR3 amino acid sequence. To compute the percentage overlap between repertoires, the number of shared unique clonotypes was divided by the size of the smaller repertoire. Repertoire richness was assessed with RTK rarefaction, the Chao1 estimator, and Recon v2.1 estimates of unobserved clonotypes. Generation probabilities were computed with OLGA for all TCRbeta clonotypes obtained by the gDNA method from several donors. The source is immuneACCESS, and TCRdb retained only in-frame sequences with V and J called. Part of the clones is not carried over; for the studies checked, unresolved V genes explain less than half of this, and the remainder is unexplained. V and J calls plus clone size are reproduced from that table; the DNA served to infer D and trimming. The sample records approximately 1,000,000 clones, about 84% of which are singletons. Around 0.47% of the sample goes to the ten largest clones.

The chain links TRBV5-5 with TRBJ1-5; matching of 5 bases hints at TRBD1 as the D gene. The sample consisted of memory CD4+ T cells from PBMCs. The sample's cell subset or site label is to be understood as: CD45RA-negative fraction. The TCR sequence derives from a man between 18 and 35 years old in good health. Some clones in this sample may be carry-over from other donors' samples. CDR3 protein: CASSLDILDNSNQPQHF. The DNA sequence is as follows: TGTGCCAGCAGCCTGGACATCCTAGATAATAGCAATCAGCCCCAGCATTTT.